A single sample is the source of the 18 T cell receptor beta chains below, sequenced in a study of CD8+ T cells in alopecia areata. Isolated RNA was reverse transcribed into cDNA used as the sequencing template. Assay: immunoSEQ multiplex PCR; the TCRdb copy retains only in-frame clones and omits some. The table has 100,000 to 150,000 clones, roughly 68% seen once; the top ten hold around 2.8%. Sequenced: CD4+ T cells sorted from blood. All receptors come from a human donor in good health.

This clone has a single count. This chain connects TRBV5-1 to TRBJ1-2; no clear D. CDR3 length equals 15 residues. Germline CDR1 SGHRS, CDR2 YFSETQ. The V end was cut by 4 bases, the J end by 6 bases, with 19 bases between. CDR3 region: CASSKTRLTSDGYTF. The CDR3 DNA reads as TGCGCCAGCAGCAAGACTCGCCTCACCAGCGATGGCTACACCTTC. Drawing the rest from reference TRBV5-1 and TRBJ1-2, the complete variable domain is KAGVTQTPRYLIKTRGQQVTLSCSPISGHRSVSWYQQTPGQGLQFLFEYFSETQRNKGNFPGRFSGRQFSNSRSEMNVSTLELGDSALYLCASSKTRLTSDGYTFGSGTRLTVV.

The count of this clone is one. This sequence joins TRBV29-1 and TRBJ1-5; 10 nucleotides align to TRBD1. The CDR3 is 13 residues long. Germline V gives CDR1 SQVTM, CDR2 ANQGSEA. The V segment lost 5 bases and the J segment 7 bases; nucleotides outside the gene matches: 5. The CDR3 is CSVLGTGDQPQHF. CDR3 nucleotides: TGCAGCGTTCTGGGGACAGGGGACCAGCCCCAGCATTTT.

This clone turned up a few times. This chain connects TRBV29-1 to TRBJ2-5; TRBD2 matches at 9 bases. This CDR3 spans 13 amino acids. Germline CDR1 is SQVTM and CDR2 is ANQGSEA. The junction had 6 bases not matched to a gene; V was cut back by 5 bases and J by 5 bases. CDR3 sequence reads: CSVRRGLAETQYF. In DNA, the CDR3 is TGCAGCGTTCGAAGAGGACTAGCGGAGACCCAGTACTTC. The whole variable domain, remainder taken from reference TRBV29-1 and TRBJ2-5, is SAVISQKPSRDICQRGTSLTIQCQVDSQVTMMFWYRQQPGQSLTLIATANQGSEATYESGFVIDKFPISRPNLTFSTLTVSNMSPEDSSIYLCSVRRGLAETQYFGPGTRLLVL.

The V call is TRBV30, the J call TRBJ2-6; D gene ambiguous. The CDR3 covers 15 residues. Germline assignment: CDR1 GTSNPN and CDR2 SVGIG (reference sequence). Trimming removed 2 bases at V and 9 bases at J, with 17 bases between. CDR3 DNA: TGTGCCTGGAGTCCGGGTGGGGTTTCCATCAACGTCCTGACTTTC. Protein sequence: CAWSPGGVSINVLTF.

V and J are TRBV29-1 and TRBJ2-1, with 7 nucleotides matching TRBD1. The V and J ends lost 4 bases and 10 bases, in that order; junction bases with no gene match: 1. The CDR3 totals 10 residues. Germline loops: CDR1 SQVTM, CDR2 ANQGSEA. CDR3 protein: CSVGDSEQFF. CDR3 in DNA: TGCAGCGTTGGGGACAGCGAGCAGTTCTTC.

V is TRBV6-5 and J is TRBJ2-7, with 8 bases identical to TRBD1. The junction had 5 bases not matched to a gene; V was cut back by 5 bases and J by 5 bases. This CDR3 region has 13 residues. CDR1 MNHEY and CDR2 SVGAGI come from the germline V gene. Here the CDR3 DNA reads TGTGCCAGCAGTGGACAGGGCTGGAACGAGCAGTACTTC. It encodes CASSGQGWNEQYF.

The chain is built from TRBV18 and TRBJ1-1, with 7 positions matching TRBD1. J gave up 0 bases and V 6 bases, and 4 bases lay outside the gene matches. CDR3 size: 14 residues. Per the germline V gene, CDR1 is KGHSH and CDR2 is LQKENI. The CDR3 nucleotides are TGTGCCAGCTCGTCCGACAGGGTGAACACTGAAGCTTTCTTT. As protein: CASSSDRVNTEAFF.

V gene TRBV10-3 combines with J gene TRBJ2-7, with 9 bases lining up with TRBD2. Germline assignment: CDR1 ENHRY and CDR2 SYGVKD. The CDR3 has 15 residues. Trimming removed 8 bases from V and 9 bases from J; junction bases left unmatched: 17. CDR3 loop: CAIGRLTSGTVRQYF. Here the CDR3 DNA reads TGTGCCATCGGGCGCTTGACTAGCGGCACAGTAAGGCAGTACTTC.

The chain joins TRBV2 to TRBJ2-2; TRBD2 agrees at 9 bases. Germline CDR1 is SNHLY and CDR2 is FYNNEI. The CDR3 totals 16 residues. Trimming removed 2 bases from V and 4 bases from J; junction bases left unmatched: 5. This chain's CDR3 is CASSEPGLAFTGELFF. Here the CDR3 DNA reads TGTGCCAGCAGTGAACCGGGACTAGCATTCACCGGGGAGCTGTTTTTT.

This clone appeared a single time. This chain links TRBV6-5 with TRBJ2-5; D is unresolved. The germline V gene has CDR1 MNHEY and CDR2 SVGAGI. Trimming pared 2 bases from V and 4 bases from J, leaving 5 bases between. The CDR3 runs 12 residues. The CDR3 nucleotides are TGTGCCAGCAGTTACGGGCTAGAGACCCAGTACTTC. Translated, it gives CASSYGLETQYF.

The chain links TRBV29-1 to TRBJ2-5, with TRBD2 identical over 7 bases. Germline CDR1 is SQVTM and CDR2 is ANQGSEA. The CDR3 is made up of 14 amino acids. The V and J ends lost 7 bases and 3 bases, in that order; junction bases with no gene match: 11. DNA for the CDR3: TGCAGCGCCGGAGCGCGGCTAGCGGAAGAGACCCAGTACTTC. Its translation is CSAGARLAEETQYF.

The chain carries TRBV4-1 and TRBJ2-7, with D possibly matching TRBD1 (6 bases). Per germline, CDR1 MGHRA and CDR2 YSYEKL. Trimming stripped 6 bases from V and 2 bases from J, with 14 bases between. The CDR3 runs 14 residues. The CDR3 here is CASRSDRPPYEQYF. The DNA for the CDR3 is TGCGCCAGCAGATCTGACAGGCCTCCCTACGAGCAGTACTTC.

This clone was picked up one time. The chain combines TRBV5-1 with TRBJ2-5; TRBD2 agrees at 9 bases. The germline V gene has CDR1 SGHRS and CDR2 YFSETQ. The CDR3 length is 16 residues. V shed 1 base and J 0 bases; nucleotides not matched to a gene: 4. CDR3 loop: CASSLSSGGNQETQYF. Written as DNA, the CDR3 is TGCGCCAGCAGCTTGTCCAGCGGGGGGAACCAAGAGACCCAGTACTTC.

The rearrangement joins TRBV5-1 to TRBJ1-3; the D is unclear. Germline lookup yields CDR1 SGHRS and CDR2 YFSETQ. V was clipped by 3 bases and J by 4 bases, with 11 bases between them. The CDR3 contains 14 residues. The CDR3: CASSSATSGNTIYF. In nucleotides, the CDR3 is TGCGCCAGCAGCTCAGCAACGTCAGGAAACACCATATATTTT.

The chain employs TRBV19 and TRBJ2-1; D uncertain. Trimming stripped 4 bases from V and 7 bases from J, with 5 bases between. The CDR3 covers 11 residues. The germline gives CDR1 LNHDA, CDR2 SQIVND (reference sequence). The CDR3 protein is CASSTRNEQFF. As DNA, the CDR3 is TGTGCCAGTAGTACTCGGAATGAGCAGTTCTTC.

This clone was counted once. The rearrangement joins TRBV6-1 to TRBJ2-5; 14 bases line up with TRBD2. CDR3 length equals 15 residues. From germline, CDR1 is MNHNS and CDR2 SASEGT. J gave up 5 bases and V 5 bases, and 4 bases lay outside the gene matches. The CDR3 nucleotides read TGTGCCAGCAGTTCCGGACTAGCGGGAGGCGAGACCCAGTACTTC. Translation gives CASSSGLAGGETQYF.

The chain has TRBV5-1 and TRBJ2-3, with a possible D match to TRBD2 (6 bases). The germline gives CDR1 SGHRS, CDR2 YFSETQ. The V end lost 4 bases, the J end lost 3 bases, and 9 bases lay between the germline ends. The CDR3 has 13 amino acids. The CDR3 nucleotides are TGCGCCAGCAGCACGGGACTGACAGATACGCAGTATTTT. Residues: CASSTGLTDTQYF. Drawing the rest from reference TRBV5-1 and TRBJ2-3, the complete variable domain is KAGVTQTPRYLIKTRGQQVTLSCSPISGHRSVSWYQQTPGQGLQFLFEYFSETQRNKGNFPGRFSGRQFSNSRSEMNVSTLELGDSALYLCASSTGLTDTQYFGPGTRLTVL.

A single count supports this clone. This rearrangement joins TRBV30 to TRBJ2-4, with 8 nucleotides matching TRBD1. The CDR3 sequence is 14 residues long. V shed 0 bases and J 9 bases; nucleotides not matched to a gene: 7. Germline CDR1 and CDR2: GTSNPN and SVGIG (reference sequence). The CDR3, as DNA: TGTGCCTGGAGTGTACGGGGGACAGGTAGCATTCAGTACTTC. Translated: CAWSVRGTGSIQYF.